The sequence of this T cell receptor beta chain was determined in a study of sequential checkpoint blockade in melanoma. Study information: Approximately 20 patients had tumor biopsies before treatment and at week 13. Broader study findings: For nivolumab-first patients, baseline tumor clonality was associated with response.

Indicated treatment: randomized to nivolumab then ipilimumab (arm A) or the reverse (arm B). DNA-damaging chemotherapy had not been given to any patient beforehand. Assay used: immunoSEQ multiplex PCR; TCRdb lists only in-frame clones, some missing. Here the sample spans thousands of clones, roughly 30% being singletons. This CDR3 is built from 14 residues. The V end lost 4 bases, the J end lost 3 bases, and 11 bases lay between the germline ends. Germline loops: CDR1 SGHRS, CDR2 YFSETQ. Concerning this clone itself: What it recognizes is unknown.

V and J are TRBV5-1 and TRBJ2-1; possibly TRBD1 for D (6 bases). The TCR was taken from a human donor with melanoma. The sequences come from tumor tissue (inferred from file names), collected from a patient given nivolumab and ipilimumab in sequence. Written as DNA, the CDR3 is TGCGCCAGCAGCCTACTACAGGGCTACAATGAGCAGTTCTTC. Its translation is CASSLLQGYNEQFF. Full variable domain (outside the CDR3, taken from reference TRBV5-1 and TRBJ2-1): KAGVTQTPRYLIKTRGQQVTLSCSPISGHRSVSWYQQTPGQGLQFLFEYFSETQRNKGNFPGRFSGRQFSNSRSEMNVSTLELGDSALYLCASSLLQGYNEQFFGPGTRLTVL.